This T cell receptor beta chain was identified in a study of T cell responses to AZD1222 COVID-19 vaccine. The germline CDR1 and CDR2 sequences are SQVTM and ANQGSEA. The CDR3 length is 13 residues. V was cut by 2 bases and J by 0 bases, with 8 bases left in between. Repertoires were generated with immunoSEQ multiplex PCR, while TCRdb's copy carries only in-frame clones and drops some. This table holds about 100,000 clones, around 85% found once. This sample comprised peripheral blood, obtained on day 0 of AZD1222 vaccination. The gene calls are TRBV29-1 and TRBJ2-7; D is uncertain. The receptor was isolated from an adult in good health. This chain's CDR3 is CSVENSNSYEQYF. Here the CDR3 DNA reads TGCAGCGTTGAAAACAGTAACTCCTACGAGCAGTACTTC.